The clone carrying this TCR beta chain has only a few counts. Its antigen is not known. The CDR3 spans 15 residues. Per the germline V gene, CDR1 is SGDLS and CDR2 is YYNGEE. V dropped 0 bases and J dropped 2 bases, with 6 bases sitting between them. Each donor had approximately 10 milliliters of peripheral blood drawn. The data stem from a study of blood T cells in healthy people across ages. Study-wide findings and caveats: The long-lived group displayed more naive CD4+ cells, plus higher diversity, than the aged donors did.

Sample-barcoded 5' priming and a J-beta primer mix drove a second PCR of roughly 6 to 12 cycles. Each cDNA molecule, via a template-switch adaptor with 12 random nucleotides, was tagged. TCRdb re-analysed the 5' RACE reads in MiXCR, keeping a single row per CDR3 protein. The data show some 1.8 million distinct CDR3 sequences, roughly two fifths seen once. The chain combines TRBV9 with TRBJ2-6; maybe TRBD1 (6 bases). The clonotype was recovered from a human donor in good health. Specimen: blood. Here the CDR3 DNA reads TGTGCCAGCAGCGTAGCAGGGGCTGGGGCCAACGTCCTGACTTTC. It encodes CASSVAGAGANVLTF.